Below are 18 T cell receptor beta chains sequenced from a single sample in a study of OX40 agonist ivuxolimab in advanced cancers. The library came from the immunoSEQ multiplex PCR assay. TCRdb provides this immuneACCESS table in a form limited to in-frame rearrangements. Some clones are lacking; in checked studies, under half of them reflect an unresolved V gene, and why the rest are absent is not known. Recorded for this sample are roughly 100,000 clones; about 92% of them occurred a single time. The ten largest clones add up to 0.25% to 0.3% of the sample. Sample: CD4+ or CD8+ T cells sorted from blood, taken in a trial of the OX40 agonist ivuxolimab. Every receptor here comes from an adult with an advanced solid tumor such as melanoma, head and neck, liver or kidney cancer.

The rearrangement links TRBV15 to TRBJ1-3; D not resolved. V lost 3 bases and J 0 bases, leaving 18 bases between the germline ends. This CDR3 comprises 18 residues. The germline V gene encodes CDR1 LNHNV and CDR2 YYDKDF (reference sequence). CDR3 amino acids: CATSRVDIKDLSGNTIYF. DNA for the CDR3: TGTGCCACCAGCAGGGTAGACATAAAGGACCTCTCTGGAAACACCATATATTTT.

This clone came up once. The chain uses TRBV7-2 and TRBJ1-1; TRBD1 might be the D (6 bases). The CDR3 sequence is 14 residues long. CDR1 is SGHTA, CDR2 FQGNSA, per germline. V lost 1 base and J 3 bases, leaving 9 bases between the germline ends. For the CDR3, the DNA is TGTGCCAGCAGCTTAGATACAGGGCACACTGAAGCTTTCTTT. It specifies CASSLDTGHTEAFF.

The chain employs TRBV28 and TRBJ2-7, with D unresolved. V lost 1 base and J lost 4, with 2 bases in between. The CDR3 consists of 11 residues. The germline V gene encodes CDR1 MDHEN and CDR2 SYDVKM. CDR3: CASSLYYEQYF. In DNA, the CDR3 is TGTGCCAGCAGTTTATATTACGAGCAGTACTTC.

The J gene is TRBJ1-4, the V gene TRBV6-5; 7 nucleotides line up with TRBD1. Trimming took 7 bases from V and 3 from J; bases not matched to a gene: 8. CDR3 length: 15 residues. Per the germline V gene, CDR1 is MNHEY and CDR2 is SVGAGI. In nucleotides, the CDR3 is TGTGCCAGCACCCGACAGGGCTACTCTAATGAAAAACTGTTTTTT. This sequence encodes CASTRQGYSNEKLFF.

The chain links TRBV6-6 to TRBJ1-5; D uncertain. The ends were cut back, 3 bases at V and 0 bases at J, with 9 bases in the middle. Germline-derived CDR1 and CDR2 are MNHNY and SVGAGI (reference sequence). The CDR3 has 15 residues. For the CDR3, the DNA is TGTGCCAGCAGTTATCAAGGGTATAGCAATCAGCCCCAGCATTTT. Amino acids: CASSYQGYSNQPQHF.

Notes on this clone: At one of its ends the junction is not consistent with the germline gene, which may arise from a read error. CDR3: CASSLESETGGADYGYTF. DNA of the CDR3: TGTGCTAGCAGCTTAGAGAGTGAGACAGGGGGCGCAGACTATGGCTACACCTTC. The chain links TRBV7-7 to TRBJ1-2; TRBD1 aligns across 10 bases. Germline CDR1 SSHAT, CDR2 FNYEAQ (reference sequence). This CDR3 spans 18 amino acids.

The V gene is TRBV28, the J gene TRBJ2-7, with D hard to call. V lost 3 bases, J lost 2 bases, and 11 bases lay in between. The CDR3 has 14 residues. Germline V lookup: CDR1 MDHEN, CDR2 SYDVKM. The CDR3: CASSFPGFTYEQYF. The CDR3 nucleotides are TGTGCCAGCAGTTTCCCAGGATTTACCTACGAGCAGTACTTC.

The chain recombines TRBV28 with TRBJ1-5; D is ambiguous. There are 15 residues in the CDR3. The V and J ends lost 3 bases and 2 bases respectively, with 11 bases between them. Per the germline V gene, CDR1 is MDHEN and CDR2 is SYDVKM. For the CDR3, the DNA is TGTGCCAGCAGTTTGAGGGTCTTAGGCAATCAGCCCCAGCATTTT. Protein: CASSLRVLGNQPQHF.

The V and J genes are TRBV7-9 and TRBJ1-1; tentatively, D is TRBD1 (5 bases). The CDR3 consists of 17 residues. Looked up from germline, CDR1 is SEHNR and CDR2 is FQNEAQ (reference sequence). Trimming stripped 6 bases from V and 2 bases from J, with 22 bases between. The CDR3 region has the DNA TGTGCCAGCAGTTACCTCCAAACGGGGGGGTTAAACACTGAAGCTTTCTTT. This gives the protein CASSYLQTGGLNTEAFF.

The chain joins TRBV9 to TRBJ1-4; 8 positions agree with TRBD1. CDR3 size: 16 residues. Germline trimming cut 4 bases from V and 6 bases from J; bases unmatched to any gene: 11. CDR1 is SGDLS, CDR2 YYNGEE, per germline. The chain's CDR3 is CASSPNPTGEHEKLFF. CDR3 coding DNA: TGTGCCAGCAGCCCAAACCCGACAGGGGAACATGAAAAACTGTTTTTT.

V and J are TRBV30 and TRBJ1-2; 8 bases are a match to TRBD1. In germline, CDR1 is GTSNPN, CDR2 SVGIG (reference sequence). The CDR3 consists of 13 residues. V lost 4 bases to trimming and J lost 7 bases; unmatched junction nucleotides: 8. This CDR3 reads CAWMIRDRSGYTF. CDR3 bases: TGTGCCTGGATGATCCGGGACAGGAGTGGCTACACCTTC. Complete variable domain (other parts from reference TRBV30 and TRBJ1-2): SQTIHQWPATLVQPVGSPLSLECTVEGTSNPNLYWYRQAAGRGLQLLFYSVGIGQISSEVPQNLSASRPQDRQFILSSKKLLLSDSGFYLCAWMIRDRSGYTFGSGTRLTVV.

CDR3 nucleotides: TGTGCCAGCAGTGAAGCTAGGCAGCTCTATGGCTACACCTTC. Translated, it gives CASSEARQLYGYTF. The genes are TRBV2 and TRBJ1-2; D gene uncertain. The germline V gene has CDR1 SNHLY and CDR2 FYNNEI. The CDR3 is 14 residues long. The ends were cut back, 0 bases at V and 4 bases at J, with 9 bases in the middle.

The CDR3 DNA is TGTGCCAGCAGTTTGCAGGGCGGTCCAGATACGCAGTATTTT. This codes for CASSLQGGPDTQYF. The V call is TRBV2, the J call TRBJ2-3, with D maybe TRBD1 (5 bases). Germline CDR1 reads SNHLY; CDR2 reads FYNNEI. V was trimmed by 5 bases and J by 4 bases, leaving 13 bases between them. The CDR3 consists of 14 residues.

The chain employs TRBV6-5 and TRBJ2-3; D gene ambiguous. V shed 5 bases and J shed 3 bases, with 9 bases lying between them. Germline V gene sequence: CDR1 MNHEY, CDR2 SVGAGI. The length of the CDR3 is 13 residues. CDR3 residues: CASSHPGTDTQYF. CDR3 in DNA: TGTGCCAGCAGTCACCCCGGGACAGATACGCAGTATTTT.

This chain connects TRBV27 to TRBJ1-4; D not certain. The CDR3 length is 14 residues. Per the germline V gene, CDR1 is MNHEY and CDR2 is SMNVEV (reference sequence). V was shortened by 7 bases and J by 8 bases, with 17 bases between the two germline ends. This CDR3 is CASTVNIFGEKLFF. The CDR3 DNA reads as TGTGCCAGCACCGTTAACATTTTCGGAGAAAAACTGTTTTTT.

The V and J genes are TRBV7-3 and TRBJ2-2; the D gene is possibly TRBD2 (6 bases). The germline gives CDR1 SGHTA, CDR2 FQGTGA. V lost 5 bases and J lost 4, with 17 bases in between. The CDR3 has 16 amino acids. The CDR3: CASSPRPGLTTGELFF. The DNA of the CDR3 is TGTGCCAGCAGCCCCAGGCCGGGACTTACCACCGGGGAGCTGTTTTTT.

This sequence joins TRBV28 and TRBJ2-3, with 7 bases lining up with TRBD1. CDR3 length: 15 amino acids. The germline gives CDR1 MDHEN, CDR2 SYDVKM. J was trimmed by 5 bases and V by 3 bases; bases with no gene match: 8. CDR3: CASSFLDREIDTQYF. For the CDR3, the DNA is TGTGCCAGCAGTTTCCTCGACAGGGAGATAGATACGCAGTATTTT.

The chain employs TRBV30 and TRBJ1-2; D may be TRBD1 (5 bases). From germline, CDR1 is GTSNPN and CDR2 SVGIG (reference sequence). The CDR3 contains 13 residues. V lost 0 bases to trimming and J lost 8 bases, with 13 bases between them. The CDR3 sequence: CAWSVRQGAGYTF. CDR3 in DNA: TGTGCCTGGAGTGTACGCCAAGGGGCCGGCTACACCTTC.